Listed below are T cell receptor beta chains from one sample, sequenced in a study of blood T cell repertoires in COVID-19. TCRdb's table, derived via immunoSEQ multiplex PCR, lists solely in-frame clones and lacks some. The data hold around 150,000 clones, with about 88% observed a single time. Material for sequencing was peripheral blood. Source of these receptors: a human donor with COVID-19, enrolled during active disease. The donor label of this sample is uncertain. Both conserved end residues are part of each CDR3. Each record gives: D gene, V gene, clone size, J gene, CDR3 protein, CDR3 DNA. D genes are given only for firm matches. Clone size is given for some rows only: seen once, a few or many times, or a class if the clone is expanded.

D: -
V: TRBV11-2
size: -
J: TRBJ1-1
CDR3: CASSKGLRNTEAFF
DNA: TGTGCCAGCAGCAAAGGACTGAGGAACACTGAAGCTTTCTTT

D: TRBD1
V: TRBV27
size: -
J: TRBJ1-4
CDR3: CASRDTGTANEKLFF
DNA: TGTGCCAGCAGAGATACCGGGACAGCTAATGAAAAACTGTTTTTT

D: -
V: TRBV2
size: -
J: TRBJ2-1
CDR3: CASSERGGNHNEQFF
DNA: TGTGCCAGCAGTGAACGTGGCGGAAACCACAATGAGCAGTTCTTC

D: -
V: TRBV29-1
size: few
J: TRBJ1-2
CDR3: CSVGSIGGGRRYGYTF
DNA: TGCAGCGTTGGTTCCATAGGGGGGGGGCGCAGATATGGCTACACCTTC

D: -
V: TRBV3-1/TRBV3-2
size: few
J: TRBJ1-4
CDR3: CASSQEVGSTNEKLFF
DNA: TGTGCCAGCAGCCAAGAAGTGGGGAGCACTAATGAAAAACTGTTTTTT

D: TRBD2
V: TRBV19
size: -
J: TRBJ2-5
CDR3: CASSPRAASGGQETQYF
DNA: TGTGCCAGTAGTCCCCGTGCCGCTAGCGGGGGGCAAGAGACCCAGTACTTC

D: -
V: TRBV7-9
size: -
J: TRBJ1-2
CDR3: CASSLQGRYGYTF
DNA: TGTGCCAGCAGCTTACAGGGCAGATATGGCTACACCTTC

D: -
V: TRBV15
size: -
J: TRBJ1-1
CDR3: CATSRDRGTNTEAFF
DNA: TGTGCCACCAGCAGAGATCGGGGGACGAACACTGAAGCTTTCTTT

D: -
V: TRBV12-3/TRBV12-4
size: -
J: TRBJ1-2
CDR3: CASLAGYGYTF
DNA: TGTGCCAGCCTGGCAGGCTATGGCTACACCTTC

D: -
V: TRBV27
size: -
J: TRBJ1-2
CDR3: CASRPLGSDYGYTF
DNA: TGTGCCAGCAGACCCCTCGGGTCCGACTATGGCTACACCTTC

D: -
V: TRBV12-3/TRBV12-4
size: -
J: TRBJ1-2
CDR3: CASTPDSYGYTF
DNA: TGTGCCAGCACTCCGGACAGCTATGGCTACACCTTC

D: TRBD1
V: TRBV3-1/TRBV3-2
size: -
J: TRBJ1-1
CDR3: CASSKDRGDTEAFF
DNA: TGTGCCAGCAGTAAGGACAGGGGTGACACTGAAGCTTTCTTT

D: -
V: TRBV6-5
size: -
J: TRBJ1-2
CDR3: CASSYLETDGYTF
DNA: TGTGCCAGCAGTTACCTGGAGACAGATGGCTACACCTTC

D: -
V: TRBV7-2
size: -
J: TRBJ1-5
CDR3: CASSLAGTLNQPQHF
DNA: TGTGCCAGCAGCTTAGCCGGGACACTAAATCAGCCCCAGCATTTT

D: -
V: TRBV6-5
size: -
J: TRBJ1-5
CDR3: CASSYQPGDQPQHF
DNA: TGTGCCAGCAGTTACCAGCCAGGGGATCAGCCCCAGCATTTT

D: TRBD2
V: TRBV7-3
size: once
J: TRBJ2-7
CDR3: CASSLSGGTSYEQYF
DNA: TGTGCCAGCAGCTTATCGGGGGGGACCTCCTACGAGCAGTACTTC

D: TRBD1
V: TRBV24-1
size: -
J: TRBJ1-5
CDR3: CATSARGDFNQPQHF
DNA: TGTGCCACCAGTGCCAGGGGGGATTTCAATCAGCCCCAGCATTTT

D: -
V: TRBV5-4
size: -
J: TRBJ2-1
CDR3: CASSLPGPSYNEQFF
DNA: TGTGCCAGCAGCCTCCCCGGTCCCTCCTACAATGAGCAGTTCTTC